Listed here are 19 T cell receptor beta chains from one sample, sequenced in a study of blood T cell repertoires in COVID-19. TCRdb's copy holds only in-frame clones and misses some; the assay was immunoSEQ multiplex PCR. Among approximately 180,000 clones listed, 70% to 90% were seen once. Sequenced sample: peripheral blood. Every receptor here comes from a person between 70 and 80 years old with COVID-19, enrolled during active disease.

V usage is TRBV3-1 (or the pseudogene TRBV3-2) and J usage is TRBJ1-3; D unresolved. The CDR3 covers 13 residues. V was shortened by 0 bases and J by 8 bases, with 8 bases between the two germline ends. Germline CDR1 is LGHDT and CDR2 is YNNKEL (reference sequence). The CDR3 loop is CASSQDYGYTIYF. CDR3 DNA sequence: TGTGCCAGCAGCCAAGATTACGGGTACACCATATATTTT.

This sequence joins TRBV6-1 and TRBJ1-5; D remains ambiguous. CDR1 and CDR2 (germline): MNHNS, SASEGT. V lost 3 bases to trimming and J lost 6 bases, with 9 bases between them. The CDR3 loop spans 13 amino acids. CDR3 sequence: CASSEAGFQPQHF. CDR3 sequence (DNA): TGTGCCAGCAGTGAGGCAGGCTTTCAGCCCCAGCATTTT.

The V gene is TRBV6-1, the J gene TRBJ2-7, with D uncertain. From germline, CDR1 is MNHNS and CDR2 SASEGT. This CDR3 comprises 12 residues. V shed 1 base and J shed 8 bases, with 9 bases lying between them. The CDR3 DNA reads as TGTGCCAGCAGTGAAGGTGCCCCTAAGCAGTACTTC. Its protein is CASSEGAPKQYF.

This chain links TRBV28 with TRBJ1-6; 7 bases match TRBD1. Looked up from germline, CDR1 is MDHEN and CDR2 is SYDVKM. The CDR3 length is 15 residues. V was clipped by 11 bases and J by 6 bases; unmatched bases: 13. CDR3: CAALGRQGLNSPLHF. The CDR3 region has the DNA TGTGCCGCGTTGGGTCGACAGGGCCTTAATTCACCCCTCCACTTT.

V and J are TRBV9 and TRBJ2-7; TRBD2 is a possible D gene (7 bases). The CDR3 totals 16 residues. Trimming removed 0 bases at V and 5 bases at J, with 18 bases between. The germline V gene has CDR1 SGDLS and CDR2 YYNGEE. The chain's CDR3 is CASSVGLRGGTNEQYF. In DNA form, the CDR3 reads TGTGCCAGCAGCGTAGGCTTAAGGGGGGGAACAAACGAGCAGTACTTC.

This chain links TRBV6-5 with TRBJ2-3, with D perhaps matching TRBD2 (5 bases). V was clipped by 7 bases and J by 4 bases, with 15 bases between them. The germline CDR1 and CDR2 sequences are MNHEY and SVGAGI. This CDR3 has 14 residues. The CDR3 coding sequence is TGTGCCAGCAAAAGGGCTAGCCCCGCAGATACGCAGTATTTT. Translated, it gives CASKRASPADTQYF.

This clone has more than one count but fewer than ten. In DNA form, the CDR3 reads TGTGCCAGCAGCTTTTCGTCGGGAGCAAATACAGATACGCAGTATTTT. Protein product: CASSFSSGANTDTQYF. The chain links TRBV5-8 to TRBJ2-3, with a possible D match to TRBD2 (6 bases). V lost 2 bases and J 3 bases, leaving 16 bases between the germline ends. CDR3 size: 16 residues. In germline, CDR1 is SGHTS, CDR2 YDEGEE.

This clone was seen more than once but under ten times. CDR3 loop: CASSFRTGGANTIYF. CDR3 nucleotide sequence: TGTGCCAGCAGCTTTCGGACAGGGGGTGCAAACACCATATATTTT. The rearrangement links TRBV7-9 to TRBJ1-3, with 10 bases that match TRBD1. The CDR3 consists of 15 residues. V lost 3 bases to trimming and J lost 6 bases; unmatched junction nucleotides: 5. Germline V lookup: CDR1 SEHNR, CDR2 FQNEAQ (reference sequence).

CDR3 bases: TGTGCCACCTTCCCAATGGGCAGTTCAAATGAAAAACTGTTTTTT. Translated, it gives CATFPMGSSNEKLFF. The chain uses TRBV28 and TRBJ1-4; D not certain. The CDR3 consists of 15 residues. The V gene's germline CDR1 is MDHEN and CDR2 SYDVKM. Deletions cut 10 bases from V and 5 bases from J, with 20 bases between.

V gene TRBV7-2 combines with J gene TRBJ1-2; TRBD1 matches at 8 bases. The CDR3 is 13 amino acids. Germline CDR1 is SGHTA and CDR2 is FQGNSA. V dropped 5 bases and J dropped 6; count of bases not matched to a gene: 5. CDR3 protein: CASSPQGADGYTF. The CDR3 bases are TGTGCCAGCAGCCCTCAGGGGGCGGATGGCTACACCTTC.

This chain links TRBV15 with TRBJ1-2; D remains unclear. The CDR3 is made up of 12 amino acids. Trimming removed 2 bases from V and 8 bases from J, with 9 bases in between. Germline CDR1 LNHNV, CDR2 YYDKDF (reference sequence). As DNA, the CDR3 is TGTGCCACCAGCAGAAGACTTGACGGCTACACCTTC. Translated: CATSRRLDGYTF.

This sequence joins TRBV23-1 and TRBJ1-4, with 9 bases identical to TRBD1. TRBV23-1 qualifies as an ORF whose function is uncertain. This CDR3 has 15 amino acids. J gave up 4 bases and V 7 bases, and 7 bases lay outside the gene matches. Here the CDR3 reads CASIRTGGGNEKLFF. CDR3 nucleotide sequence: TGCGCCAGCATCCGAACAGGGGGCGGTAATGAAAAACTGTTTTTT.

The rearrangement joins TRBV7-2 to TRBJ2-1; TRBD2 matches 9 bases. Per germline, CDR1 SGHTA and CDR2 FQGNSA. The CDR3 contains 14 residues. Trimming took 2 bases from V and 7 from J; bases not matched to a gene: 3. CDR3 sequence: CASSLSSGTNEQFF. The CDR3 nucleotides are TGTGCCAGCAGCTTATCTAGCGGGACAAATGAGCAGTTCTTC.

The J gene is TRBJ2-2, the V gene TRBV19; 10 nucleotides agree with TRBD2. Germline CDR1 LNHDA, CDR2 SQIVND (reference sequence). There are 18 residues in the CDR3. J lost 0 bases, V lost 5 bases, and 9 bases had no gene match. The CDR3, as DNA: TGTGCCAGTAGTCGACAGGGACTAGCGAAAGCGAACACCGGGGAGCTGTTTTTT. Protein sequence: CASSRQGLAKANTGELFF. The entire variable domain, with the rest obtained from reference TRBV19 and TRBJ2-2, is as follows: DGGITQSPKYLFRKEGQNVTLSCEQNLNHDAMYWYRQDPGQGLRLIYYSQIVNDFQKGDIAEGYSVSREKKESFPLTVTSAQKNPTAFYLCASSRQGLAKANTGELFFGEGSRLTVL.

This clone was seen a single time. This chain connects TRBV7-2 to TRBJ1-5, with D tentatively TRBD1 (6 bases). The CDR3 runs 15 residues. V was trimmed by 2 bases and J by 4 bases, leaving 12 bases between them. In germline, CDR1 is SGHTA, CDR2 FQGNSA. The CDR3 sequence: CASSLFGRGNQPQHF. The CDR3 nucleotides are TGTGCCAGCAGCTTATTTGGCAGGGGTAATCAGCCCCAGCATTTT.

The V call is TRBV6-5, the J call TRBJ1-1, with 8 positions matching TRBD1. V gave up 0 bases and J gave up 5 bases; unmatched junction bases: 5. This CDR3 is 15 amino acids long. Germline V gene data show CDR1 as MNHEY and CDR2 as SVGAGI. The chain's CDR3 is CASSYSQGASTEAFF. The CDR3 DNA sequence: TGTGCCAGCAGTTACTCGCAGGGGGCGTCGACTGAAGCTTTCTTT.

The V call is TRBV24-1, the J call TRBJ2-3; 12 nucleotides match TRBD1. Germline V CDR1 and CDR2: KGHDR, SFDVKD. The trim removed 7 bases at V and 4 bases at J, leaving 5 bases unmatched. The CDR3 covers 15 residues. The CDR3 bases are TGTGCCACCAGGCTGGGACAGGGGGCGGCAGATACGCAGTATTTT. Translation: CATRLGQGAADTQYF.

V is TRBV19 and J is TRBJ1-4; D ambiguous. Germline V gene lookup returns CDR1 LNHDA and CDR2 SQIVND (reference sequence). Trimming cost V 1 base and J 0 bases, with 12 bases left between them. The CDR3 totals 17 residues. CDR3 sequence: CASSIGEGSATNEKLFF. CDR3 nucleotides: TGTGCCAGTAGTATAGGGGAGGGAAGCGCAACTAATGAAAAACTGTTTTTT.

The J gene is TRBJ2-7, the V gene TRBV30, with 9 bases identical to TRBD1. The CDR3 is 14 residues long. The germline gives CDR1 GTSNPN, CDR2 SVGIG (reference sequence). After removal of 3 bases from V and 1 base from J, the junction contained 4 bases not matched to a gene. The CDR3 loop is CAWRTGGESYEQYF. The DNA for the CDR3 is TGTGCCTGGAGGACAGGGGGGGAGTCCTACGAGCAGTACTTC.